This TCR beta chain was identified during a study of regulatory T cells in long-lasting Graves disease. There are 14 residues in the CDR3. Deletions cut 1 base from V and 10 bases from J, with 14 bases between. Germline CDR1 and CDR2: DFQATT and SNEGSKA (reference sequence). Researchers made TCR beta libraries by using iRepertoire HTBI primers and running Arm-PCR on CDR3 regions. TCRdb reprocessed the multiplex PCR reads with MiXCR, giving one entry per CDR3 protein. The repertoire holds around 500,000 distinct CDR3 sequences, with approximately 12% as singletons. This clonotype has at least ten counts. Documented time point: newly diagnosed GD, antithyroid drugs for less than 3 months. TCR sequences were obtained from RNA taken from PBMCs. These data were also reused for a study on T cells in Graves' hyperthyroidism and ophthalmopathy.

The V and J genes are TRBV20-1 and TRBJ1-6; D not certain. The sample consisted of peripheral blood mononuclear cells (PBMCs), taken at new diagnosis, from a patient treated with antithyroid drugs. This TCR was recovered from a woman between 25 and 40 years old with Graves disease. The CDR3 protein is CSARGTSSGSPLHF. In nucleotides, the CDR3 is TGCAGTGCTAGAGGGACTAGCTCAGGATCACCCCTCCACTTT.